Below are 23 T cell receptor beta chains sequenced from a single sample in a study of blood T cell repertoires in COVID-19. The table came from immunoSEQ multiplex PCR; TCRdb's copy has only in-frame clones and leaves some out. The data contain 360,000 or so clones, roughly 86% of them singletons. Material: PBMCs or T cells enriched from blood (not recorded which). The receptor source for this set is a woman younger than 45 who had been exposed to COVID-19.

The rearrangement joins TRBV19 to TRBJ2-1; TRBD2 agrees at 11 bases. Germline V CDR1 and CDR2: LNHDA, SQIVND (reference sequence). This CDR3 comprises 17 residues. V was pared by 4 bases and J by 5 bases, with 10 bases of the junction left unmatched. CDR3 DNA sequence: TGTGCCAGTAGTACCAGTTTGACTAGCGGGATTAACAATGAGCAGTTCTTC. This translates into CASSTSLTSGINNEQFF.

The chain recombines TRBV7-2 with TRBJ1-2, with D maybe TRBD1 (5 bases). The CDR3 totals 13 residues. Germline loops: CDR1 SGHTA, CDR2 FQGNSA. The V gene lost 5 bases and the J gene lost 2 bases, with 9 bases spanning the gap. The CDR3 DNA reads as TGTGCCAGCAGCCCTGCAGGGAACTATGGCTACACCTTC. It encodes CASSPAGNYGYTF.

CDR3 nucleotide sequence: TGTGCCAGTAGTATAACTCCGACGACTAGCGGCGCCTACGAGCAGTACTTC. It specifies CASSITPTTSGAYEQYF. The chain combines TRBV19 with TRBJ2-7, with 9 bases matching TRBD2. The V gene's germline CDR1 is LNHDA and CDR2 SQIVND (reference sequence). Losses at the gene ends were 2 bases for V and 2 bases for J; bases not matched to a gene: 10. The CDR3 has 17 residues.

In regard to this clone: Other DNA sequences in the sample encode the same CDR3. The rearrangement joins TRBV5-1 to TRBJ2-3; the match to TRBD2 covers 11 bases. Germline CDR1 is SGHRS and CDR2 is YFSETQ. The CDR3 loop spans 15 amino acids. The V and J ends lost 2 bases and 2 bases, in that order; junction bases with no gene match: 1. The DNA for the CDR3 is TGCGCCAGCAGCTTACTAGCGGGAGACACAGATACGCAGTATTTT. The encoded protein is CASSLLAGDTDTQYF.

The chain carries TRBV29-1 and TRBJ1-1; D perhaps matches TRBD1 (5 bases). The CDR3 is made up of 12 amino acids. The V gene lost 3 bases and the J gene lost 7 bases, with 12 bases spanning the gap. From germline, CDR1 is SQVTM and CDR2 ANQGSEA. The CDR3 coding sequence is TGCAGCGTTGACAGGCAGGGCGGTGAAGCTTTCTTT. Amino acids: CSVDRQGGEAFF.

The chain couples TRBV5-1 to TRBJ1-2; tentative D call: TRBD1 (6 bases). CDR3 length equals 15 residues. V lost 0 bases and J 6 bases, leaving 15 bases between the germline ends. Per germline, CDR1 SGHRS and CDR2 YFSETQ. This CDR3 reads CASSLGQAAADGYTF. The CDR3 DNA follows: TGCGCCAGCAGCTTGGGACAGGCGGCGGCTGATGGCTACACCTTC.

This clone is a singleton in its sample. This chain uses TRBV11-2 with TRBJ2-5; D possibly corresponds to TRBD1 (7 bases). The ends were cut back, 4 bases at V and 2 bases at J, with 17 bases in the middle. Looked up from germline, CDR1 is SGHAT and CDR2 is FQNNGV. CDR3 length equals 16 residues. CDR3 nucleotide sequence: TGTGCCAGCAGCTCAGCAGGGGGGCGAGGGCAAGAGACCCAGTACTTC. This gives the protein CASSSAGGRGQETQYF.

The V gene is TRBV5-4, the J gene TRBJ2-1, with TRBD2 matching over 11 bases. The length of the CDR3 is 16 residues. The germline gives CDR1 SGHNT, CDR2 YYREEE (reference sequence). J was trimmed by 1 base and V by 4 bases; bases with no gene match: 4. Written as DNA, the CDR3 is TGTGCCAGCAGCAGGGGGACTAGCGGTTCCTACAATGAGCAGTTCTTC. It codes for CASSRGTSGSYNEQFF. The full variable domain, with the rest looked up from reference TRBV5-4 and TRBJ2-1, is ETGVTQSPTHLIKTRGQQVTLRCSSQSGHNTVSWYQQALGQGPQFIFQYYREEENGRGNFPPRFSGLQFPNYSSELNVNALELDDSALYLCASSRGTSGSYNEQFFGPGTRLTVL.

The chain uses TRBV27 and TRBJ1-4; unclear D gene. Germline values: CDR1 MNHEY, CDR2 SMNVEV (reference sequence). The CDR3 extends over 15 amino acids. V was trimmed by 4 bases and J by 7 bases, leaving 16 bases between them. This CDR3 reads CASSWAGITGEKLFF. The CDR3 DNA follows: TGTGCCAGCAGTTGGGCCGGGATCACGGGTGAAAAACTGTTTTTT.

The J gene is TRBJ1-2, the V gene TRBV18; no reliable D call. Germline V gene data show CDR1 as KGHSH and CDR2 as LQKENI. The length of the CDR3 is 14 residues. Trimming shortened V by 0 bases and J by 3 bases, and 8 bases separated the two germline ends. CDR3: CASSPPGGDYGYTF. CDR3 DNA sequence: TGTGCCAGCTCACCACCGGGCGGGGACTATGGCTACACCTTC.

This rearrangement joins TRBV7-3 to TRBJ2-1, with 7 bases lining up with TRBD2. The CDR3 contains 16 residues. The V gene end was trimmed by 2 bases and the J gene end by 3 bases; junction bases not matched to a gene: 7. Germline-derived CDR1 and CDR2 are SGHTA and FQGTGA. In DNA, the CDR3 is TGTGCCAGCAGCTTATCCCTAGCTAGCGGCTACAATGAGCAGTTCTTC. Protein: CASSLSLASGYNEQFF. Complete variable domain (other parts from reference TRBV7-3 and TRBJ2-1): GAGVSQTPSNKVTEKGKYVELRCDPISGHTALYWYRQSLGQGPEFLIYFQGTGAADDSGLPNDRFFAVRPEGSVSTLKIQRTERGDSAVYLCASSLSLASGYNEQFFGPGTRLTVL.

The chain employs TRBV2 and TRBJ1-4; the match to TRBD1 covers 7 bases. The CDR3 runs 14 residues. Germline V gene sequence: CDR1 SNHLY, CDR2 FYNNEI. V dropped 6 bases and J dropped 11; count of bases not matched to a gene: 12. The CDR3 region is CASRGTRQGGKLFF. The CDR3 DNA follows: TGTGCCAGCAGGGGCACGAGACAGGGAGGTAAACTGTTTTTT.

The chain carries TRBV9 and TRBJ1-3; D gene ambiguous. This CDR3 comprises 15 residues. Germline V gene sequence: CDR1 SGDLS, CDR2 YYNGEE. V shed 0 bases and J shed 0 bases, with 7 bases lying between them. CDR3: CASSVAWSSGNTIYF. In DNA, the CDR3 is TGTGCCAGCAGCGTAGCTTGGAGCTCTGGAAACACCATATATTTT.

This chain joins TRBV7-2 and TRBJ1-3, with D unresolved. V was shortened by 1 base and J by 0 bases, with 13 bases between the two germline ends. Germline V gene sequence: CDR1 SGHTA, CDR2 FQGNSA. There are 17 residues in the CDR3. CDR3 in amino acids: CASSLVIPLSSGNTIYF. As DNA, the CDR3 is TGTGCCAGCAGCTTAGTTATTCCGCTGAGCTCTGGAAACACCATATATTTT. The full variable domain, with the rest looked up from reference TRBV7-2 and TRBJ1-3, is GAGVSQSPSNKVTEKGKDVELRCDPISGHTALYWYRQSLGQGLEFLIYFQGNSAPDKSGLPSDRFSAERTGGSVSTLTIQRTQQEDSAVYLCASSLVIPLSSGNTIYFGEGSWLTVV.

This clone was recorded at least ten times. The chain couples TRBV5-8 to TRBJ2-3; weak D call: TRBD2 (6 bases). Germline V lookup: CDR1 SGHTS, CDR2 YDEGEE. V gave up 1 base and J gave up 0 bases, with 18 bases separating them. This CDR3 region has 18 residues. The CDR3 loop is CASSLLQFEAGSTDTQYF. The CDR3, as DNA: TGTGCCAGCAGCTTGTTACAGTTCGAGGCGGGAAGCACAGATACGCAGTATTTT.

The chain carries TRBV6-4 and TRBJ1-1; D uncertain. V was shortened by 0 bases and J by 4 bases, with 15 bases between the two germline ends. The germline V gene encodes CDR1 MRHNA and CDR2 SNTAGT. The CDR3 length is 16 residues. The CDR3 bases are TGTGCCAGCAGTGACTCCCCCGGGGAGGGTAGCACTGAAGCTTTCTTT. It codes for CASSDSPGEGSTEAFF.

This chain links TRBV19 with TRBJ1-2; D is unresolved. Germline V gene lookup returns CDR1 LNHDA and CDR2 SQIVND (reference sequence). V was shortened by 7 bases and J by 4 bases, with 16 bases between the two germline ends. The CDR3 has 14 residues. DNA for the CDR3: TGTGCCAGTACTTTCCGAAGCTCTCTCTATGGCTACACCTTC. Translating it yields CASTFRSSLYGYTF.

The V and J genes are TRBV5-1 and TRBJ2-1; 12 bases line up with TRBD2. Germline assignment: CDR1 SGHRS and CDR2 YFSETQ. The CDR3 covers 16 residues. Unmatched junction bases numbered 11, after V lost 4 bases and J lost 9 bases. The CDR3 bases are TGCGCCAGCAGCACCTTGACTAGCGGGAGTATAGGTGAGCAGTTCTTC. Translating it yields CASSTLTSGSIGEQFF.

The chain carries TRBV6-4 and TRBJ1-4, with D maybe TRBD1 (5 bases). Germline CDR1 is MRHNA and CDR2 is SNTAGT. This CDR3 is built from 14 residues. V was trimmed by 8 bases and J by 3 bases, leaving 13 bases between them. This chain's CDR3 is CASFKGKPNEKLFF. For the CDR3, the DNA is TGTGCCAGCTTCAAGGGGAAACCTAATGAAAAACTGTTTTTT.

V and J are TRBV7-3 and TRBJ1-1; 10 nucleotides align to TRBD1. Trimming removed 3 bases from V and 8 bases from J; junction bases left unmatched: 12. This CDR3 comprises 16 residues. CDR1 SGHTA and CDR2 FQGTGA come from the germline V gene. Here the CDR3 reads CASSLTGGIGFREAFF. In DNA, the CDR3 is TGTGCCAGCAGCTTGACAGGGGGCATTGGCTTCAGGGAAGCTTTCTTT.

The chain uses TRBV7-9 and TRBJ1-2; D not certain. The germline CDR1 and CDR2 sequences are SEHNR and FQNEAQ (reference sequence). CDR3 size: 14 residues. Trimming pared 1 base from V and 4 bases from J, leaving 10 bases between. DNA for the CDR3: TGTGCCAGCAGCTTAGGAACAGAAAGCTATGGCTACACCTTC. This gives the protein CASSLGTESYGYTF.

The chain uses TRBV27 and TRBJ1-1, with 8 bases identical to TRBD1. The germline gives CDR1 MNHEY, CDR2 SMNVEV (reference sequence). V dropped 5 bases and J dropped 4; count of bases not matched to a gene: 15. The CDR3 loop spans 17 amino acids. In DNA, the CDR3 is TGTGCCAGCAGTCCCCTTATGACAGGGGTAGGGGCCACTGAAGCTTTCTTT. This translates into CASSPLMTGVGATEAFF.

The chain links TRBV28 to TRBJ1-3, with D uncertain. The CDR3 is made up of 15 amino acids. Germline V gene lookup returns CDR1 MDHEN and CDR2 SYDVKM. The V gene lost 7 bases and the J gene lost 0 bases, with 13 bases spanning the gap. The CDR3 DNA is TGTGCCAGCACTCCGAGGCGAATCTCTGGAAACACCATATATTTT. Its protein product is CASTPRRISGNTIYF.